The clone carrying this T cell receptor (beta chain) was picked up a small number of times. Its antigen is as yet unknown. These data originate in a study of vaccination and CD4 T cells after COVID-19. General study results and limits: It was found that, in convalescent patients, 304 of 307 vaccine-specific clones were spike mono-reactive.

Cultured CD4+ T cell DNA was sequenced using the Oncomine TCR Beta short-read assay. MiXCR, run by TCRdb on the PCR reads, gives a single entry per CDR3 protein. This table has 8,500 to 9,500 distinct CDR3 sequences, roughly 42% appearing once. Specified treatment: approximately 9-day PBMC culture with coronavirus spike peptide pools or control peptides (ViraFEST assay). An unexposed donor provided the CD4+ T cells, which were collected before the COVID-19 pandemic (2011-2018). The trim removed 5 bases at V and 5 bases at J, leaving 13 bases unmatched. Per the germline V gene, CDR1 is MNHEY and CDR2 is SMNVEV (reference sequence). The CDR3 contains 18 residues.

The chain couples TRBV27 to TRBJ2-5, with 14 nucleotides matching TRBD2. The sequencing input was CD4+ T cells from blood, cultured in vitro. The sequence was collected from a human donor in good health. CDR3 coding DNA: TGTGCCAGCAGTACCCGCCGACTAGCGGGGGGGCCAAGGGAGACCCAGTACTTC. This translates into CASSTRRLAGGPRETQYF.